The TCR beta chain described here comes from a study of blood T cell repertoires in COVID-19. The wider study: Specimens from acute and convalescent COVID-19 originated in the United States, Italy and Spain. PBMCs, B-cell-depleted T cells, or T cells provided the cDNA or gDNA that made up the material.

Original processing notes: Reference gene primer amplification in the assay estimated nucleated cell counts. This table comes from immunoSEQ multiplex PCR, and its TCRdb copy is limited to in-frame clones, with some not included. That table furnishes V, J and clone size, whereas the DNA furnished D and trimming. Here the sample spans tens of thousands of clones, approximately 80% being singletons. The source is a woman in her fifties or sixties with acute or convalescent COVID-19. The sequenced sample was peripheral blood.

CDR3 amino acids: CAISQGTGLNYGYTF. The CDR3 nucleotides are TGTGCCATCAGCCAAGGGACAGGGCTGAACTATGGCTACACCTTC. The chain recombines TRBV10-3 with TRBJ1-2, with TRBD1 matching 9 bases. The CDR3 sequence is 15 residues long. The germline V gene encodes CDR1 ENHRY and CDR2 SYGVKD. J lost 2 bases, V lost 6 bases, and 7 bases had no gene match.